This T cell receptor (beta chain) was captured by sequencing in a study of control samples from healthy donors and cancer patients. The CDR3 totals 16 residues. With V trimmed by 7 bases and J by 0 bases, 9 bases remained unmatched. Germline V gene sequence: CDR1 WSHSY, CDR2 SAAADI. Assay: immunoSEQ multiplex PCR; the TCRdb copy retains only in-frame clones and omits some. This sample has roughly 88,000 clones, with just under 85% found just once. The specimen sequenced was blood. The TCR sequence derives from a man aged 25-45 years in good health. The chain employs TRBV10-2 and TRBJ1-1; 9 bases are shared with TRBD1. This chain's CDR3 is CASNPGQGNLNTEAFF. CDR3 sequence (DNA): TGCGCCAGCAACCCGGGACAGGGAAATCTGAACACTGAAGCTTTCTTT.